This T cell receptor (beta chain) was found in a study of cytomegalovirus exposure and HLA in healthy donors. The wider study: One earlier analysis, a look at about 179 million T cells, found some 100 million unique TCR beta sequences.

Trimming removed 6 bases from V and 4 bases from J, with 15 bases in between. The length of the CDR3 is 15 residues. Germline CDR1 reads SGHTA; CDR2 reads FQGNSA. Amplification used 60 Vbeta primers and 13 Jbeta primers. As handled by the study authors: Some 80 million unique TCR beta chains, 9.5 million to 14 million shared, were counted in a later analysis. TCRdb's table, derived via immunoSEQ multiplex PCR, lists solely in-frame clones and lacks some. For V, J and clone size, that table is used; D and trimming come from the DNA. The table shows 200,000 to 250,000 clones, with approximately 84% occurring only once.

The sequenced sample was PBMCs. This TCR was sampled from a woman between 40 and 50 years old in good health and CMV-seronegative. This chain uses TRBV7-2 with TRBJ1-4; D possibly corresponds to TRBD1 (6 bases). In DNA form, the CDR3 reads TGTGCCAGCAGGGCGACAGGAAATTTTAATGAAAAACTGTTTTTT. It yields the protein CASRATGNFNEKLFF.